Listed below are T cell receptor beta chains from one sample, sequenced in a study of low-dose radiotherapy and immunotherapy resistance in tumors. TCRdb called the reads again in MiXCR, with one record for every CDR3 protein. Of about 82,000 distinct CDR3 sequences listed, approximately 20% are singletons. This specimen consisted of PBMCs, obtained before treatment. The source is a male donor with prostate cancer. Each CDR3 is given with its conserved first and last residue. The order of the fields is J gene, clone size, V gene, CDR3 length, CDR3 protein. Size values are once, few and many counts, or a class for expanded clones, and some rows have none.

>TRBJ1-2|many|TRBV7-9|14
CASSSNSALSGYTF
>TRBJ2-2|many|TRBV20-1|14
CSARDARRTGELFF
>TRBJ2-1|.|TRBV7-2|15
CASSFRGGSYNEQFF
>TRBJ2-2|many|TRBV5-4|17
CASSGRTGGVNTGELFF
>TRBJ2-3|.|TRBV6-2/TRBV6-3|15
CASRPRGERTDTQYF
>TRBJ1-1|many|TRBV10-3|15
CAISRDVRVNTEAFF
>TRBJ2-6|.|TRBV4-2|18
CASSQGGFPSSGANVLTF
>TRBJ2-7|.|TRBV28|11
CASSFRYEQYF
>TRBJ2-1|.|TRBV27|20
CASSLHGTSGRIVGFGEQFF
>TRBJ2-5|many|TRBV29-1|12
CSVATGQETQYF
>TRBJ1-6|many|TRBV30|17
CAWSAYSRSSYNSPLHF
>TRBJ1-2|many|TRBV12-3/TRBV12-4|13
CASRLQGHYGYTF
>TRBJ2-3|.|TRBV29-1|11
CSVEEGGTQYF
>TRBJ2-2|many|TRBV5-1|14
CASSPGGNTGELFF
>TRBJ2-7|many|TRBV20-1|15
CSANDRDRVTYEQYF
>TRBJ1-5|many|TRBV5-5|14
CASSLPGDSQPQHF
>TRBJ2-1|many|TRBV30|10
CAWGINEQFF
>TRBJ2-2|many|TRBV12-3/TRBV12-4|14
CASSWTENTGELFF
>TRBJ2-3|.|TRBV28|17
CASSFTQWEQGRDTQYF
>TRBJ2-2|.|TRBV7-8|14
CASTPGGRIGELFF
>TRBJ1-5|many|TRBV9|19
CASRQAGTGRDPSNQPQHF
>TRBJ2-5|many|TRBV18|16
CASSPFGQGFVQTQYF
>TRBJ1-5|.|TRBV7-2|13
CASSFDRNQPQHF
>TRBJ1-2|many|TRBV19|18
CASSPSYRDPSQLYGYTF
>TRBJ2-5|many|TRBV5-4|13
CAGRRGPQETQYF
>TRBJ2-5|many|TRBV11-2|15
CASSSVTSGQETQYF
>TRBJ2-1|many|TRBV3-1|15
CASSQDFQAYNEQFF
>TRBJ2-2|.|TRBV5-1|14
CASTLDGATGELFF
>TRBJ2-1|.|TRBV20-1|11
CRGLAGVEQFF
>TRBJ1-5|many|TRBV28|13
CASSADSNQPQHF
>TRBJ2-3|many|TRBV7-2|17
CASSTGTSGGGTDTQYF
>TRBJ2-3|many|TRBV15|18
CATSRKTGADPSTDTQYF
>TRBJ1-1|many|TRBV29-1|11
CSVSGQGEAFF
>TRBJ2-1|many|TRBV7-3|15
CASSLTRKSGDEQFF
>TRBJ1-2|many|TRBV7-7|13
CASSLPAFYGYTF
>TRBJ1-1|many|TRBV6-2/TRBV6-3|17
CASTTGIFTGGGTEAFF
>TRBJ1-2|many|TRBV7-8|15
CASSPQGTGRHGYTF
>TRBJ2-7|.|TRBV5-4|14
CASSLKLAGGEQYF
>TRBJ1-6|many|TRBV12-3/TRBV12-4|15
CASSPQSVSGSPLHF
>TRBJ1-1|many|TRBV11-2|14
CASRETGVNTEAFF
>TRBJ2-3|once|TRBV6-5|14
CASSRQIPRDTQYF
>TRBJ2-3|many|TRBV28|12
CASAWQGDTQYF
>TRBJ2-2|many|TRBV7-9|16
CASSSTGTGTTGELFF
>TRBJ2-7|many|TRBV7-2|14
CASSLEQGAGEQYF
>TRBJ1-2|once|TRBV15|16
CATSNKQGACAYGYTF
>TRBJ1-1|many|TRBV12-3/TRBV12-4|14
CASSLAHWDTEAFF
>TRBJ1-1|many|TRBV27|17
CASSSAVVSSFITEAFF
>TRBJ2-5|many|TRBV7-2|17
CASSFPTSGGYQETQYF
>TRBJ2-2|many|TRBV2|14
CASILGSVTGELFF
>TRBJ2-1|many|TRBV5-1|16
CASSLGGGDSYNEQFF
>TRBJ2-7|many|TRBV11-2|14
CASSLDAVTYEQYF
>TRBJ2-6|medium-sized|TRBV2|16
CASTWGGRSGANVLTF